Reported below is one T cell receptor (beta chain). Its antigen is not known. HIV-positive participants all received treatment in the United States. Until DNA extraction, the samples held between about 1-10 million cryopreserved PBMC. This sample was taken from a study of long-term antiretroviral therapy in people with HIV. Notes on the study in general: Diversity went up after ART and still fell short of transplant donor controls. Within the repertoire, clones expanded before ART were dominant at all time points.

Germline V gene data show CDR1 as SGHNT and CDR2 as YYREEE (reference sequence). CDR3 length equals 15 residues. Trimming took 1 base from V and 5 from J; bases not matched to a gene: 3. The libraries were made with immunoSEQ v3.0 at survey level. Sequencing was performed with immunoSEQ multiplex PCR; in TCRdb, only in-frame clones are kept and a portion is missing. The sample shows about 28,000 clones, about 87% of them seen only once. The source was unsorted PBMCs, collected 1.8 years after starting antiretroviral therapy. The V call is TRBV5-4, the J call TRBJ2-5; 12 bases are a match to TRBD2. This TCR was recovered from a woman aged 18 to 35 with HIV. In nucleotides, the CDR3 is TGTGCCAGCAGCTTGAGGACTAGCGGGACTGAGACCCAGTACTTC. It yields the protein CASSLRTSGTETQYF.